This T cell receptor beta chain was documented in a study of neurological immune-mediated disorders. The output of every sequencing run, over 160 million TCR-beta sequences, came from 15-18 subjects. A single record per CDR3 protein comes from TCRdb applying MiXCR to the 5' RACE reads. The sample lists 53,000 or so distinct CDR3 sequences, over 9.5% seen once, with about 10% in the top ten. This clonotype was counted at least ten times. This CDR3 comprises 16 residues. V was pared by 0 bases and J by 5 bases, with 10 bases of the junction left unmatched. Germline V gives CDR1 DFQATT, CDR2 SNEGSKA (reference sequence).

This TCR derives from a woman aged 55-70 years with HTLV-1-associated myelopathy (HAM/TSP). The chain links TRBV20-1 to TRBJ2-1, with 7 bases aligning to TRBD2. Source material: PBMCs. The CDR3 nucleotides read TGCAGTGCTAGAGATTCTAGTAGCGGGTGGCACAATGAGCAGTTCTTC. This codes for CSARDSSSGWHNEQFF.